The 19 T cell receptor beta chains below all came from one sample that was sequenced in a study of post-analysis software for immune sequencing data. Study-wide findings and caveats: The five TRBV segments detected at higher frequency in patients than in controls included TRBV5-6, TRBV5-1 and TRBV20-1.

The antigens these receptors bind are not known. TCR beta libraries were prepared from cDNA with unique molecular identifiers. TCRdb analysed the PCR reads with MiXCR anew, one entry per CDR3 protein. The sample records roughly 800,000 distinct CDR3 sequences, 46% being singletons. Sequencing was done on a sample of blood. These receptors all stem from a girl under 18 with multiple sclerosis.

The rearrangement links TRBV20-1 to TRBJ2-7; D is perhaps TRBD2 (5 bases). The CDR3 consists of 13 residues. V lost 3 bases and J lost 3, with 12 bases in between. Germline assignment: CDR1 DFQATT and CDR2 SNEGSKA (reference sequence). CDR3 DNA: TGCAGTGCTAGCTCTAGCCCTAACTACGAGCAGTACTTC. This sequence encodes CSASSSPNYEQYF.

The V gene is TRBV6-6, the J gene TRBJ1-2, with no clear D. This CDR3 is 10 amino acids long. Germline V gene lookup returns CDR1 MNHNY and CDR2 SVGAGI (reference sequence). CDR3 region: CVAANYGYTF. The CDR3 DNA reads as TGTGTCGCAGCTAACTATGGCTACACCTTC.

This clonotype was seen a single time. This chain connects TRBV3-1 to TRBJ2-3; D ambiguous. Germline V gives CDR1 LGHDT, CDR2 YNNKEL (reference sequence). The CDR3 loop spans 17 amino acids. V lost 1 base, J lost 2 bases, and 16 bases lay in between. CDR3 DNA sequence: TGTGCCAGCAGCCAAGCATCACCAAGCCCCACCACAGATACGCAGTATTTT. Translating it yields CASSQASPSPTTDTQYF.

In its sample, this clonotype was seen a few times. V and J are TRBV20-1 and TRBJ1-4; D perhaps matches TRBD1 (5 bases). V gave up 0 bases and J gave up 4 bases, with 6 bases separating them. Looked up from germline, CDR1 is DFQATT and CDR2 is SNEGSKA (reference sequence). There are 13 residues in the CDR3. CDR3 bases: TGCAGTGCTAGAGAAGGGGTTAATGAAAAACTGTTTTTT. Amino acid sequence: CSAREGVNEKLFF.

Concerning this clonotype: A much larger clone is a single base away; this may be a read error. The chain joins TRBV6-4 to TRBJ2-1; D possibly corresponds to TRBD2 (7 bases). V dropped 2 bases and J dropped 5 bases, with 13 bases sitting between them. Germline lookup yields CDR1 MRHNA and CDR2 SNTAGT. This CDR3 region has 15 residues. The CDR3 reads CASSDPEGGNNEQFF. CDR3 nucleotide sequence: TGTGCCAGCAGTGACCCGGAGGGGGGGAACAATGAGCAGTTCTTC.

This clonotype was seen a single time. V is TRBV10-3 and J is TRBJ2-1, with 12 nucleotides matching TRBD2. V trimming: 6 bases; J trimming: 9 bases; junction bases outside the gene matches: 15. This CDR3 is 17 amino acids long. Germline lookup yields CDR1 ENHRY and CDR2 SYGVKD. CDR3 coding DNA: TGTGCCATCAGCGAGATCGGTCGGCTAGCGGGAGGGTTTGAGCAGTTCTTC. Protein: CAISEIGRLAGGFEQFF.

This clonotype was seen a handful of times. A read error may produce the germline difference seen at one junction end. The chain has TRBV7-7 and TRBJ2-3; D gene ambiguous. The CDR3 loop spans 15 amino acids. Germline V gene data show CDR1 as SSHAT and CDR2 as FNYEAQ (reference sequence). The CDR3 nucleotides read TGTGCTAGCAGCTTAGGCGAGTTCGACTTAGATACGCAGTATTTT. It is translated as CASSLGEFDLDTQYF. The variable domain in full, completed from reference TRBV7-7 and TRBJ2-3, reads GAGVSQSPRYKVTKRGQDVTLRCDPISSHATLYWYQQALGQGPEFLTYFNYEAQPDKSGLPSDRFSAERPEGSISTLTIQRTEQRDSAMYRCASSLGEFDLDTQYFGPGTRLTVL.

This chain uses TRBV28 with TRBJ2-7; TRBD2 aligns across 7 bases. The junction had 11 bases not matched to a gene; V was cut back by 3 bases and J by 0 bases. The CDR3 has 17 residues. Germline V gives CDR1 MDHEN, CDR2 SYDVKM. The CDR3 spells CASSFTGPSGDSYEQYF. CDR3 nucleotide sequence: TGTGCCAGCAGTTTTACGGGTCCCAGCGGGGACTCCTACGAGCAGTACTTC.

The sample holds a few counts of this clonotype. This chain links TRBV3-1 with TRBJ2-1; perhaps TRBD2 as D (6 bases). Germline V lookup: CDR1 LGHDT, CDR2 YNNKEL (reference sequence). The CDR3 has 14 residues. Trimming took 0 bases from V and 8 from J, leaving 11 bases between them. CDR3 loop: CASSQDPGVDEQFF. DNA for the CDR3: TGTGCCAGCAGCCAAGATCCGGGGGTTGATGAGCAGTTCTTC.

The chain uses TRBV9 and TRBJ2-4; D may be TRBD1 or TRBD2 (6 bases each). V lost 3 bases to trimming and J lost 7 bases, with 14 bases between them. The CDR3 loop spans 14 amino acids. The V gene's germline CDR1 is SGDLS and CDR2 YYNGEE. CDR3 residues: CASSEGGRGNIQYF. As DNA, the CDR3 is TGTGCCAGCAGCGAGGGGGGCAGGGGCAACATTCAGTACTTC.

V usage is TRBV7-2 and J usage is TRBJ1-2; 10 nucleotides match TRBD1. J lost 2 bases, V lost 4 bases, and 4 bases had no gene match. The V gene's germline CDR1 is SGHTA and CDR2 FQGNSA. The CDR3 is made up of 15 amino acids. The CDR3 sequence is CASSWSGQGNYGYTF. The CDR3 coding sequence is TGTGCCAGCAGCTGGTCGGGACAGGGGAACTATGGCTACACCTTC.

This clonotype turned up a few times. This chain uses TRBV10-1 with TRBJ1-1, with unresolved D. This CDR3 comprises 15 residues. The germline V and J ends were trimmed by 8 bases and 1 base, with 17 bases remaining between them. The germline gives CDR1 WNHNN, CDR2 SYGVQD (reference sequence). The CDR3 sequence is CASVRIGPPNTEAFF. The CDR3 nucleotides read TGCGCCAGCGTAAGAATTGGGCCCCCGAACACTGAAGCTTTCTTT.

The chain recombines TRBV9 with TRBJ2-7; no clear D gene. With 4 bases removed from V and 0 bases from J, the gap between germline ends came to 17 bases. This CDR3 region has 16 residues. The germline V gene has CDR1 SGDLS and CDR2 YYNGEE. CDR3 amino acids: CASSQRPLVDSYEQYF. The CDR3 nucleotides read TGTGCCAGCAGCCAGAGACCCCTGGTAGACTCCTACGAGCAGTACTTC.

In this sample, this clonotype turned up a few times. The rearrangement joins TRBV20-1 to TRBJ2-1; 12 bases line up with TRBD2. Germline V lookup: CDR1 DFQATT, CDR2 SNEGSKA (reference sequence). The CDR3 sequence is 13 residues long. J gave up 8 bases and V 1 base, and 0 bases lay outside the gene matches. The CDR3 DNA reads TGCAGTGCTAGAGCTAGCGGGAGGGATGAGCAGTTCTTC. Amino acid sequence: CSARASGRDEQFF.

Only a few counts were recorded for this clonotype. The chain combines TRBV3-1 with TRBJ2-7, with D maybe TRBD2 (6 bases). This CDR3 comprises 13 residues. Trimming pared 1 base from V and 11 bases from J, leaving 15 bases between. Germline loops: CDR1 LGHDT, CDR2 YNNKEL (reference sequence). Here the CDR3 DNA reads TGTGCCAGCAGCCAAGGGACGGGAGCGCACGAGTACTTC. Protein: CASSQGTGAHEYF.

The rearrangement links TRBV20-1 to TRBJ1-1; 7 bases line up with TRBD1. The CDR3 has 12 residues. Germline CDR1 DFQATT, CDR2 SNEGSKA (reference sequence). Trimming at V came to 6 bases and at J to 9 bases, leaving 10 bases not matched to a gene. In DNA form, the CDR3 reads TGCAGTGCAAAGATTCCGGGACAGCAAGCTTTCTTT. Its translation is CSAKIPGQQAFF.

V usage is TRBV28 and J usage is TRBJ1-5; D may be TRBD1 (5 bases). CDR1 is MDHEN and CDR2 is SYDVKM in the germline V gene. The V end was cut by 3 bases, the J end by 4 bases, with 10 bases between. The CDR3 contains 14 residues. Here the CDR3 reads CASSLPGQNQPQHF. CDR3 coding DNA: TGTGCCAGCAGTTTGCCGGGGCAAAATCAGCCCCAGCATTTT.

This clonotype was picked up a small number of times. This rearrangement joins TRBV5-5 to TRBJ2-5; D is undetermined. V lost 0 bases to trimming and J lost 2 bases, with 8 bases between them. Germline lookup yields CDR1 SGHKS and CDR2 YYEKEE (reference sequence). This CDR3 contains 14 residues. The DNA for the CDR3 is TGTGCCAGCAGCTTGGAACAATTTCAAGAGACCCAGTACTTC. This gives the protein CASSLEQFQETQYF.

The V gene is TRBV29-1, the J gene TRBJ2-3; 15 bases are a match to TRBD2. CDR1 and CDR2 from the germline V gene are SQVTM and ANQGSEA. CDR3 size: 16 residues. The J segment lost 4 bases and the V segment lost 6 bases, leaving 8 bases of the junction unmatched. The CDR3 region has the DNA TGCAGCGTGAGGACTAGCGGGAGGGCCGTAGCAGATACGCAGTATTTT. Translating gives CSVRTSGRAVADTQYF.